This passage covers 17 T cell receptor beta chains from one sample sequenced in a study of shared clonotypes between healthy human individuals. Produced via immunoSEQ multiplex PCR; TCRdb's table is partial and in-frame only. There are 520,000 or so clones in the sample; 60% to 85% occur only once, and approximately 13% lies in the top ten. Sequencing used PBMCs. The receptors were gathered from a woman in her 40s in good health. Some clones in this sample may be carry-over from other donors' samples.

The table lists this clone with a few counts. This chain joins TRBV9 and TRBJ1-3, with D possibly being TRBD1 (5 bases). V lost 3 bases and J 7 bases, leaving 11 bases between the germline ends. The V gene's germline CDR1 is SGDLS and CDR2 YYNGEE. This CDR3 has 13 residues. In DNA form, the CDR3 reads TGTGCCAGCAGCGGGGACTTCGGTAACACCATATATTTT. Encoded protein: CASSGDFGNTIYF.

The rearrangement uses TRBV7-6 and TRBJ2-5; TRBD1 is a possible D gene (5 bases). CDR1 and CDR2 from the germline V gene are SGHVS and FNYEAQ. Trimming removed 2 bases from V and 2 bases from J, with 15 bases in between. The CDR3 covers 16 residues. The CDR3 DNA sequence: TGTGCCAGCAGCTTATTGAGGCGGACAAATCAAGAGACCCAGTACTTC. It yields the protein CASSLLRRTNQETQYF. Full variable domain (missing parts from reference TRBV7-6 and TRBJ2-5): GAGVSQSPRYKVTKRGQDVALRCDPISGHVSLYWYRQALGQGPEFLTYFNYEAQQDKSGLPNDRFSAERPEGSISTLTIQRTEQRDSAMYRCASSLLRRTNQETQYFGPGTRLLVL.

The chain uses TRBV5-4 and TRBJ1-4, with D hard to call. V was pared by 1 base and J by 4 bases, with 5 bases between. Per the germline V gene, CDR1 is SGHNT and CDR2 is YYREEE (reference sequence). CDR3 length: 13 residues. In DNA form, the CDR3 reads TGTGCCAGCAGCTTGAAGGATAATGAAAAACTGTTTTTT. Amino acids: CASSLKDNEKLFF.

V usage is TRBV10-3 and J usage is TRBJ2-1, with D maybe TRBD2 (5 bases). V lost 4 bases, J lost 4 bases, and 20 bases lay in between. The length of the CDR3 is 17 residues. Per germline, CDR1 ENHRY and CDR2 SYGVKD. CDR3 sequence (DNA): TGTGCCATCAGTGGACCCCAACCCGGCGGAGGTTACAATGAGCAGTTCTTC. Residues: CAISGPQPGGGYNEQFF.

The V and J genes are TRBV11-3 and TRBJ2-1; D is unresolved. The CDR3 has 14 residues. CDR1 and CDR2 from the germline V gene are SGHNT and YENEEA. V lost 4 bases to trimming and J lost 3 bases, with 10 bases between them. CDR3 DNA: TGTGCCAGCAGCTCCGCTGGAGACTACAATGAGCAGTTCTTC. Residues: CASSSAGDYNEQFF. Supplemented by reference TRBV11-3 and TRBJ2-1, the full variable domain reads EAGVVQSPRYKIIEKKQPVAFWCNPISGHNTLYWYLQNLGQGPELLIRYENEEAVDDSQLPKDRFSAERLKGVDSTLKIQPAELGDSAVYLCASSSAGDYNEQFFGPGTRLTVL.

This clone was recorded only once. The V and J genes are TRBV28 and TRBJ2-3; 7 bases fit TRBD2. The V gene's germline CDR1 is MDHEN and CDR2 SYDVKM. The CDR3 is 18 amino acids. J lost 1 base, V lost 3 bases, and 13 bases had no gene match. The CDR3 spells CASSFPSSGLGGTDTQYF. CDR3 in DNA: TGTGCCAGCAGTTTCCCGTCTAGCGGCTTAGGGGGCACAGATACGCAGTATTTT.

The rearrangement links TRBV2 to TRBJ1-5; D is possibly TRBD1 (5 bases). CDR3 length: 17 amino acids. V dropped 6 bases and J dropped 0 bases, with 18 bases sitting between them. CDR1 and CDR2 (germline): SNHLY, FYNNEI. The CDR3 spells CASSLARGGISNQPQHF. CDR3 in DNA: TGTGCCAGCAGCCTCGCTCGTGGGGGTATTAGCAATCAGCCCCAGCATTTT.

This clone was recorded at least ten times. This sequence joins TRBV11-2 and TRBJ1-4; D is unclear. Germline assignment: CDR1 SGHAT and CDR2 FQNNGV. Trimming cost V 8 bases and J 4 bases, with 11 bases left between them. The CDR3 contains 13 residues. CDR3 sequence (DNA): TGTGCCAGCGTGCCCCTCGATAATGAAAAACTGTTTTTT. This codes for CASVPLDNEKLFF. Filled out from reference TRBV11-2 and TRBJ1-4, the complete variable domain reads EAGVAQSPRYKIIEKRQSVAFWCNPISGHATLYWYQQILGQGPKLLIQFQNNGVVDDSQLPKDRFSAERLKGVDSTLKIQPAKLEDSAVYLCASVPLDNEKLFFGSGTQLSVL.

This chain links TRBV5-1 with TRBJ2-3, with D perhaps assigned TRBD1 or TRBD2 (5 bases each). Looked up from germline, CDR1 is SGHRS and CDR2 is YFSETQ. This CDR3 has 14 residues. Trimming shortened V by 2 bases and J by 5 bases, and 12 bases separated the two germline ends. In DNA, the CDR3 is TGCGCCAGCAGCTTAACGGGGCAAGGAGATACGCAGTATTTT. It specifies CASSLTGQGDTQYF.

For this clone: At one end the junction does not follow the germline gene, possibly because of a read error. The chain recombines TRBV4-1 with TRBJ2-7; no clear D. The CDR3 extends over 12 amino acids. In germline, CDR1 is MGHRA, CDR2 YSYEKL. This CDR3 reads CASSHPRYGQYF. The CDR3 nucleotides are TGCGCCAGCAGCCATCCACGTTACGGGCAGTACTTC.

The chain is built from TRBV6-5 and TRBJ1-5; D is uncertain. The germline CDR1 and CDR2 sequences are MNHEY and SVGAGI. V lost 1 base to trimming and J lost 1 base, with 2 bases between them. The CDR3 covers 13 residues. The CDR3 nucleotides are TGTGCCAGCAGTTACTACAGCAATCAGCCCCAGCATTTT. Its translation: CASSYYSNQPQHF.

V is TRBV27 and J is TRBJ2-7; D might be TRBD1 (5 bases). The CDR3 length is 14 residues. The germline gives CDR1 MNHEY, CDR2 SMNVEV (reference sequence). Trimming left V 2 bases short and J 6 bases short, with 14 bases between. The DNA for the CDR3 is TGTGCCAGCAGTTTAGGACAACATGCGTCCGAGCAGTACTTC. Translating it yields CASSLGQHASEQYF.

This clone was picked up one time. The rearrangement uses TRBV18 and TRBJ1-3; TRBD1 might be the D (5 bases). CDR1 and CDR2 (germline): KGHSH, LQKENI. The CDR3 runs to 16 residues. Trimming shortened V by 1 base and J by 3 bases, and 13 bases separated the two germline ends. The CDR3 sequence is CASSPQPQGSGNTIYF. The CDR3 bases are TGTGCCAGCTCACCACAGCCCCAGGGTAGTGGAAACACCATATATTTT. Full variable domain (outside the CDR3, taken from reference TRBV18 and TRBJ1-3): NAGVMQNPRHLVRRRGQEARLRCSPMKGHSHVYWYRQLPEEGLKFMVYLQKENIIDESGMPKERFSAEFPKEGPSILRIQQVVRGDSAAYFCASSPQPQGSGNTIYFGEGSWLTVV.

CDR3 amino acids: CASLRQGGTDTQYF. The CDR3 DNA reads as TGTGCCAGCTTAAGACAGGGAGGCACAGATACGCAGTATTTT. The chain uses TRBV2 and TRBJ2-3; 7 nucleotides line up with TRBD1. V gave up 8 bases and J gave up 1 base; unmatched junction bases: 6. Germline values: CDR1 SNHLY, CDR2 FYNNEI. This CDR3 has 14 amino acids.

With respect to this clone: A read error may explain this, as a much larger clone is one base away. This rearrangement joins TRBV7-3 to TRBJ2-7; the D is unclear. Trimming cost V 5 bases and J 4 bases, with 6 bases left between them. The CDR3 is made up of 11 amino acids. Per the germline V gene, CDR1 is SGHTA and CDR2 is FQGTGA. The CDR3 protein is CASSPGYEQYF. Here the CDR3 DNA reads TGTGCCAGCAGCCCGGGTTACGAGCAGTACTTC. The variable domain in full, completed from reference TRBV7-3 and TRBJ2-7, reads GAGVSQTPSNKVTEKGKYVELRCDPISGHTALYWYRQSLGQGPEFLIYFQGTGAADDSGLPNDRFFAVRPEGSVSTLKIQRTERGDSAVYLCASSPGYEQYFGPGTRLTVT.

This clone was picked up many times. This sequence joins TRBV11-2 and TRBJ2-1; TRBD1 aligns across 7 bases. The CDR3 has 15 residues. The germline V gene encodes CDR1 SGHAT and CDR2 FQNNGV. The J segment lost 6 bases and the V segment lost 2 bases, leaving 7 bases of the junction unmatched. CDR3 nucleotides: TGTGCCAGCAGCTTAATGGGCAGGGGGATCAATGAGCAGTTCTTC. Amino acids: CASSLMGRGINEQFF.

The rearrangement joins TRBV9 to TRBJ2-7, with TRBD1 matching 9 bases. The germline V gene encodes CDR1 SGDLS and CDR2 YYNGEE. The CDR3 consists of 15 residues. The ends lost 0 bases at V and 3 bases at J; junction bases unmatched: 4. The CDR3: CASSVGGTGIYEQYF. CDR3 sequence (DNA): TGTGCCAGCAGCGTAGGCGGGACAGGGATCTACGAGCAGTACTTC.